Each of the 14 T cell receptor beta chains below was sequenced from the same sample in a study of identical twins listed by TCRdb under 2016. Library creation used 5' RACE. The reads were generated on an Illumina HiSeq 2000. TCRdb reran the public reads through fastp at Q25 and MiXCR, keeping productive beta chains. Each entry is one CDR3 protein sequence, shown with its most common DNA and genes. This sample gives hundreds of thousands of distinct CDR3 sequences in total; 8% to 9% of them show up just once. The top ten clonotypes cover approximately 0.94% of the sample. These data are also associated with another study on yellow fever vaccine responses in identical twins.

Sequences were obtained from PBMCs. The receptors were gathered from a woman aged 18 to 35 in good health.

The chain uses TRBV20-1 and TRBJ1-2; TRBD1 is a possible D gene (5 bases). V was shortened by 6 bases and J by 2 bases, with 13 bases between the two germline ends. Germline V lookup: CDR1 DFQATT, CDR2 SNEGSKA (reference sequence). The CDR3 contains 13 residues. This CDR3 is CSAPPGPNYGYTF. CDR3 nucleotide sequence: TGCAGTGCCCCGCCGGGGCCCAACTATGGCTACACCTTC.

The chain employs TRBV29-1 and TRBJ2-3; a weak D match, TRBD1 (5 bases). Trimming removed 6 bases from V and 4 bases from J, with 8 bases in between. CDR3 length equals 11 residues. Germline-derived CDR1 and CDR2 are SQVTM and ANQGSEA. Here the CDR3 reads CSVLRADTQYF. The DNA for the CDR3 is TGCAGCGTACTCAGGGCAGATACGCAGTATTTT.

V is TRBV28 and J is TRBJ2-5; D remains ambiguous. Per germline, CDR1 MDHEN and CDR2 SYDVKM. The V and J ends lost 5 bases and 4 bases respectively, with 17 bases between them. The CDR3 has 15 residues. This CDR3 reads CASSPILGSGETQYF. Written as DNA, the CDR3 is TGTGCCAGCAGTCCTATCTTAGGTAGTGGAGAGACCCAGTACTTC.

The genes are TRBV20-1 and TRBJ2-7, with a weak D call TRBD2 (6 bases). The CDR3 runs to 13 residues. V was clipped by 5 bases and J by 0 bases, with 11 bases between them. Looked up from germline, CDR1 is DFQATT and CDR2 is SNEGSKA (reference sequence). The CDR3 spells CSADSTSSYEQYF. CDR3 sequence (DNA): TGCAGTGCTGACTCGACTAGCTCCTACGAGCAGTACTTC.

This clonotype showed up just a few times. The chain has TRBV20-1 and TRBJ2-1; 12 nucleotides match TRBD2. The CDR3 has 15 residues. With 6 bases clipped from V and 5 bases from J, the junction kept 8 bases outside the gene matches. The germline gives CDR1 DFQATT, CDR2 SNEGSKA (reference sequence). As DNA, the CDR3 is TGCAGTGCCACCGGACTAGCGGGAATTCACAATGAGCAGTTCTTC. It encodes CSATGLAGIHNEQFF.

The chain uses TRBV12-3 or TRBV12-4 and TRBJ2-1, with 10 bases identical to TRBD1. J gave up 1 base and V 4 bases, and 7 bases lay outside the gene matches. The CDR3 is 17 amino acids. The CDR3 here is CASSSGQGRTSYNEQFF. In DNA, the CDR3 is TGTGCCAGCAGTTCGGGACAGGGGCGAACTTCCTACAATGAGCAGTTCTTC.

The V gene is TRBV28, the J gene TRBJ2-4; TRBD2 matches at 11 bases. The V and J ends lost 5 bases and 7 bases, in that order; junction bases with no gene match: 16. This CDR3 has 18 residues. Germline CDR1 reads MDHEN; CDR2 reads SYDVKM. CDR3: CASSQTGSGGAKGNIQYF. In DNA, the CDR3 is TGTGCCAGCAGTCAAACGGGTAGCGGGGGGGCAAAGGGGAACATTCAGTACTTC.

This clonotype has a handful of counts. The chain couples TRBV29-1 to TRBJ2-7, with 14 positions matching TRBD2. V lost 7 bases, J lost 5 bases, and 10 bases stayed unmatched. This CDR3 region has 15 residues. Germline loops: CDR1 SQVTM, CDR2 ANQGSEA. CDR3 amino acids: CSAEMGLAGDHEQYF. CDR3 in DNA: TGCAGCGCCGAGATGGGACTAGCGGGAGACCACGAGCAGTACTTC.

V and J are TRBV10-3 and TRBJ2-3, with D tentatively TRBD2 (5 bases). Trimming shortened V by 5 bases and J by 5 bases, and 11 bases separated the two germline ends. CDR3 size: 13 residues. Germline V gene lookup returns CDR1 ENHRY and CDR2 SYGVKD. CDR3 sequence (DNA): TGTGCCATCAGTTCCGAGGGCGGAGATACGCAGTATTTT. It yields the protein CAISSEGGDTQYF.

The chain has TRBV3-1 and TRBJ2-2; TRBD2 aligns across 9 bases. Per germline, CDR1 LGHDT and CDR2 YNNKEL (reference sequence). Unmatched junction bases numbered 10, after V lost 4 bases and J lost 7 bases. CDR3 length: 16 amino acids. CDR3 nucleotide sequence: TGTGCCAGCAGCCTAAGCCTCCTAGCGGGGTACGGGGAGCTGTTTTTT. This gives the protein CASSLSLLAGYGELFF. The variable domain in full, completed from reference TRBV3-1 and TRBJ2-2, reads DTAVSQTPKYLVTQMGNDKSIKCEQNLGHDTMYWYKQDSKKFLKIMFSYNNKELIINETVPNRFSPKSPDKAHLNLHINSLELGDSAVYFCASSLSLLAGYGELFFGEGSRLTVL.

This clonotype showed up just a few times. The J gene is TRBJ1-5, the V gene TRBV12-3 or TRBV12-4; 8 bases match TRBD1. The ends lost 6 bases at V and 7 bases at J; junction bases unmatched: 8. This CDR3 has 14 amino acids. The CDR3: CASSLDRAGQPQHF. The CDR3 nucleotides are TGTGCCAGCAGCCTGGACAGGGCGGGACAGCCCCAGCATTTT.

This clonotype was counted at least ten times. V usage is TRBV11-1 and J usage is TRBJ1-2; 8 nucleotides match TRBD1. Per the germline V gene, CDR1 is SGHAT and CDR2 is FQDESV (reference sequence). The ends lost 2 bases at V and 4 bases at J; junction bases unmatched: 15. The CDR3 covers 18 residues. CDR3 coding DNA: TGTGCCAGCAGCTTAACCCTCCTCGACAGGGGACGCCTCTATGGCTACACCTTC. Translating it yields CASSLTLLDRGRLYGYTF.

The rearrangement links TRBV29-1 to TRBJ1-1; D not certain. With 0 bases removed from V and 2 bases from J, the gap between germline ends came to 13 bases. The CDR3 loop spans 15 amino acids. Germline-derived CDR1 and CDR2 are SQVTM and ANQGSEA. This CDR3 is CSVEDTVSYNTEAFF. The CDR3 bases are TGCAGCGTTGAAGACACAGTGAGTTATAACACTGAAGCTTTCTTT.

There are many counts of this clonotype. This CDR3 reads CASSLLAVDTQYF. In DNA, the CDR3 is TGTGCCAGCAGCTTACTGGCAGTGGATACGCAGTATTTT. V gene TRBV7-6 combines with J gene TRBJ2-3; no clear D gene. The CDR3 is made up of 13 amino acids. V was pared by 2 bases and J by 6 bases, with 9 bases between. Germline values: CDR1 SGHVS, CDR2 FNYEAQ.